These 8 T cell receptor beta chains share one sample of origin, sequenced in a study of T cell changes during pregnancy in multiple sclerosis. Method: immunoSEQ multiplex PCR; TCRdb's copy keeps in-frame clones and lacks some. The table shows about 70,000 clones, with about 91% occurring only once. The sequencing used peripheral blood, collected in the first trimester of pregnancy. These receptors were taken from a female donor with multiple sclerosis, enrolled in a pregnancy study.

This chain links TRBV23-1 with TRBJ1-1, with TRBD1 matching over 9 bases. TRBV23-1 is noted as an ORF with a role that remains uncertain. V shed 3 bases and J 0 bases; nucleotides not matched to a gene: 11. The CDR3 extends over 18 amino acids. The CDR3 loop is CASSHQPGTGTMNTEAFF. The CDR3 DNA is TGCGCCAGCAGTCATCAACCCGGGACAGGGACCATGAACACTGAAGCTTTCTTT.

This clone was seen once. The chain carries TRBV5-1 and TRBJ1-4; 9 bases map to TRBD1. The CDR3 covers 17 residues. Germline assignment: CDR1 SGHRS and CDR2 YFSETQ. V dropped 4 bases and J dropped 0; count of bases not matched to a gene: 7. This CDR3 is CASSPGQGPSTNEKLFF. CDR3 DNA sequence: TGCGCCAGCAGCCCAGGACAGGGGCCGTCAACTAATGAAAAACTGTTTTTT.

The chain carries TRBV9 and TRBJ2-6, with D tentatively TRBD2 (5 bases). The CDR3 length is 16 residues. The germline V gene has CDR1 SGDLS and CDR2 YYNGEE. Trimming removed 3 bases from V and 0 bases from J, with 10 bases in between. CDR3 bases: TGTGCCAGCAGCGGGAGGAGGAGCTCTGGGGCCAACGTCCTGACTTTC. Protein sequence: CASSGRRSSGANVLTF.

This clone was detected only a few times. This chain uses TRBV12-5 with TRBJ1-5; D remains unclear. The V gene lost 8 bases and the J gene lost 2 bases, with 13 bases spanning the gap. CDR1 is LGHNT and CDR2 is FRNRAP in the germline V gene. The CDR3 length is 14 residues. DNA of the CDR3: TGTGCTAGTCCTGGCGTGGGCCGCAATCAGCCCCAGCATTTT. Its translation: CASPGVGRNQPQHF.

This chain connects TRBV5-8 to TRBJ1-4; the match to TRBD1 covers 7 bases. Germline CDR1 SGHTS, CDR2 YDEGEE. With V trimmed by 2 bases and J by 3 bases, 4 bases remained unmatched. This CDR3 comprises 15 residues. The CDR3 spells CASSLRRGPNEKLFF. The CDR3 region has the DNA TGTGCCAGCAGCTTAAGGAGGGGGCCTAATGAAAAACTGTTTTTT.

The V gene is TRBV4-2, the J gene TRBJ2-3; TRBD2 aligns across 11 bases. Per the germline V gene, CDR1 is LGHNA and CDR2 is YNFKEQ. This CDR3 has 17 residues. V lost 4 bases and J lost 4; bases outside the gene matches: 10. CDR3 sequence: CASSPRIAGGPADTQYF. The CDR3 DNA reads as TGTGCCAGCAGCCCCAGAATAGCGGGGGGGCCCGCAGATACGCAGTATTTT.

The CDR3 DNA follows: TGTGCCAGCAGCTTAGCATTCGGAATCCAGCGGGGGGATGAGCAGTTCTTC. Encoded protein: CASSLAFGIQRGDEQFF. The rearrangement links TRBV7-6 to TRBJ2-1, with 9 positions matching TRBD2. The CDR3 is made up of 17 amino acids. Trimming at V came to 0 bases and at J to 8 bases, leaving 11 bases not matched to a gene. Germline lookup yields CDR1 SGHVS and CDR2 FNYEAQ.

The chain recombines TRBV30 with TRBJ1-6; D is ambiguous. The V and J ends lost 1 base and 10 bases respectively, with 11 bases between them. The CDR3 runs to 13 residues. Germline CDR1 GTSNPN, CDR2 SVGIG (reference sequence). CDR3 sequence: CAWSGAVVSPLHF. CDR3 in DNA: TGTGCCTGGAGTGGGGCTGTGGTGTCACCCCTCCACTTT. The complete variable domain, with remaining parts taken from reference TRBV30 and TRBJ1-6, reads SQTIHQWPATLVQPVGSPLSLECTVEGTSNPNLYWYRQAAGRGLQLLFYSVGIGQISSEVPQNLSASRPQDRQFILSSKKLLLSDSGFYLCAWSGAVVSPLHFGNGTRLTVT.